This TCR beta chain was captured in a study of blood T cell repertoires in COVID-19. Study overall: Sites in the United States, Italy and Spain provided acute and convalescent COVID-19 samples.

How the authors handled the data: Using reference gene primer amplification, nucleated cell counts were estimated. The table came from immunoSEQ multiplex PCR; TCRdb's copy has only in-frame clones and leaves some out. V and J calls plus clone size are reproduced from that table; the DNA served to infer D and trimming. The data hold about 150,000 clones, with 75% to 85% observed a single time. CDR1 and CDR2 (germline): SGDLS, YYNGEE. Trimming left V 4 bases short and J 7 bases short, with 14 bases between. The CDR3 length is 13 residues. Seattle's cohort entered during active infection and was followed longitudinally. This clone occurred many times.

The sequenced sample consisted of peripheral blood. The V gene is TRBV9, the J gene TRBJ2-5; tentatively, D is TRBD1 (5 bases). The TCR originated in a woman aged 60-75 years with COVID-19, enrolled during active disease. CDR3 bases: TGTGCCAGCAGCCCGACCCAAAGGGGGACCCAGTACTTC. This encodes CASSPTQRGTQYF.